The 21 T cell receptor beta chains below all came from one sample that was sequenced in a study of Graves' ophthalmopathy and Graves' hyperthyroidism. Investigators amplified TCR beta CDR3 regions from RNA transcripts. Second-round multiplex PCR came after a first-round RT-PCR that employed HTBI primers. MiXCR, applied by TCRdb to the multiplex PCR reads, yields one record per CDR3 protein. In the table there are hundreds of thousands of distinct CDR3 sequences, more than 20% of which are singletons. Sequencing input: peripheral blood. All receptors derive from a woman under 30 with stable Graves' hyperthyroidism.

This clonotype was detected many times. This chain uses TRBV30 with TRBJ1-5; D possibly corresponds to TRBD1 (5 bases). The germline gives CDR1 GTSNPN, CDR2 SVGIG (reference sequence). Trimming left V 0 bases short and J 0 bases short, with 12 bases between. The CDR3 loop spans 16 amino acids. CDR3 nucleotide sequence: TGTGCCTGGAGTGTCGGGGCATCCTATAGCAATCAGCCCCAGCATTTT. Its protein product is CAWSVGASYSNQPQHF.

This clonotype was recorded many times. The chain carries TRBV29-1 and TRBJ2-5; D is unresolved. Between the trimmed V and J ends, which lost 5 bases and 0 bases, there was a span of 7 bases. This CDR3 comprises 12 residues. The germline V gene encodes CDR1 SQVTM and CDR2 ANQGSEA. In nucleotides, the CDR3 is TGCAGCGTTAAGGGCAACCAAGAGACCCAGTACTTC. The encoded protein is CSVKGNQETQYF.

Ten or more counts support this clonotype. The gene calls are TRBV6-1 and TRBJ2-3; D is ambiguous. The CDR3 spans 13 residues. Germline V gene data show CDR1 as MNHNS and CDR2 as SASEGT. V was clipped by 4 bases and J by 2 bases, with 7 bases between them. CDR3 protein: CASSGGYTDTQYF. Written as DNA, the CDR3 is TGTGCCAGCAGTGGGGGATACACAGATACGCAGTATTTT.

This clonotype occurred a few times. The chain is built from TRBV12-3 or TRBV12-4 and TRBJ2-5, with D possibly being TRBD1 or TRBD2 (5 bases each). Trimming removed 3 bases from V and 5 bases from J, with 25 bases in between. The CDR3 sequence is 18 residues long. For the CDR3, the DNA is TGTGCCAGCAGTTTTACCCCCCCAGGGACCCTCTCCGGGGAGACCCAGTACTTC. This encodes CASSFTPPGTLSGETQYF.

This clonotype was counted only a few times. The rearrangement links TRBV30 to TRBJ1-5; perhaps TRBD1 as D (6 bases). Germline values: CDR1 GTSNPN, CDR2 SVGIG (reference sequence). Trimming stripped 2 bases from V and 6 bases from J, with 14 bases between. The CDR3 has 14 residues. This chain's CDR3 is CAWSRRGGRQPQHF. The CDR3 DNA reads as TGTGCCTGGAGTCGCAGGGGAGGGCGTCAGCCCCAGCATTTT.

This clonotype occurred many times. The chain is built from TRBV2 and TRBJ2-5; D might be TRBD2 (6 bases). V was pared by 7 bases and J by 2 bases, with 11 bases between. Germline-derived CDR1 and CDR2 are SNHLY and FYNNEI. CDR3 size: 13 residues. This chain's CDR3 is CASNSGTQETQYF. DNA of the CDR3: TGTGCCAGCAACTCCGGGACTCAAGAGACCCAGTACTTC.

This clonotype was seen only once. The chain carries TRBV12-3 or TRBV12-4 and TRBJ2-7; D is uncertain. Trimming stripped 2 bases from V and 0 bases from J, with 14 bases between. This CDR3 is 16 amino acids long. DNA of the CDR3: TGTGCCAGCAGTTTACACGCGCCGACGAGCTCCTACGAGCAGTACTTC. As protein: CASSLHAPTSSYEQYF.

This clonotype has at least ten counts. The rearrangement joins TRBV5-1 to TRBJ2-2, with TRBD2 matching over 15 bases. This CDR3 region has 16 residues. The V gene end was trimmed by 5 bases and the J gene end by 3 bases; junction bases not matched to a gene: 2. Germline CDR1 reads SGHRS; CDR2 reads YFSETQ. Here the CDR3 DNA reads TGCGCCAGCAGGGGGACTAGCGGGAGGCACACCGGGGAGCTGTTTTTT. Protein product: CASRGTSGRHTGELFF.

The sample holds many counts of this clonotype. The chain couples TRBV29-1 to TRBJ1-2; 7 nucleotides match TRBD1. CDR1 and CDR2 from the germline V gene are SQVTM and ANQGSEA. The junction had 9 bases not matched to a gene; V was cut back by 4 bases and J by 4 bases. The CDR3 runs 14 residues. The CDR3 DNA reads TGCAGCGTTGCCTCCGGGAGGGGGCCCTATGGCTACACCTTC. This gives the protein CSVASGRGPYGYTF.

This clonotype was recorded at least ten times. J is TRBJ1-1 and V is TRBV7-9, with 10 bases matching TRBD1. With V trimmed by 0 bases and J by 6 bases, 4 bases remained unmatched. The germline V gene has CDR1 SEHNR and CDR2 FQNEAQ (reference sequence). CDR3 size: 15 residues. The chain's CDR3 is CASSLALGTGAEAFF. CDR3 DNA: TGTGCCAGCAGCTTAGCCCTGGGGACAGGGGCTGAAGCTTTCTTT.

The table lists this clonotype with many counts. The chain combines TRBV12-3 or TRBV12-4 with TRBJ2-7; D is perhaps TRBD1 or TRBD2 (5 bases each). V dropped 3 bases and J dropped 6 bases, with 9 bases sitting between them. CDR3 size: 12 residues. The CDR3 DNA reads TGTGCCAGCAGTTTTGAGGGACCCGAGCAGTACTTC. Protein product: CASSFEGPEQYF.

The sample holds many counts of this clonotype. An end of the junction does not agree with germline; a read error may underlie this. This chain connects TRBV27 to TRBJ2-7; 10 positions agree with TRBD1. Germline CDR1 reads MNHEY; CDR2 reads SMNVEV (reference sequence). The CDR3 extends over 16 amino acids. The CDR3 region is CASSPGTGVSSYERYF. The DNA for the CDR3 is TGTGCCAGCAGTCCCGGGACAGGGGTGAGCTCCTACGAGCGGTACTTC.

There are many counts of this clonotype. This chain connects TRBV12-3 or TRBV12-4 to TRBJ1-6, with D unresolved. Trimming stripped 5 bases from V and 3 bases from J, with 11 bases between. The CDR3 runs 15 residues. CDR3 sequence (DNA): TGTGCCAGCAGTCTCAGGACGGTCTATAATTCACCCCTCCACTTT. Its translation is CASSLRTVYNSPLHF.

The table lists this clonotype with many counts. This chain joins TRBV6-2 or TRBV6-3 and TRBJ2-4; TRBD2 agrees at 7 bases. This CDR3 comprises 11 residues. V trimming: 2 bases; J trimming: 13 bases; junction bases outside the gene matches: 2. Germline CDR1 MNHEY, CDR2 SVGEGT. The CDR3 region is CASSYVGGQYF. The CDR3 region has the DNA TGTGCCAGCAGTTACGTCGGGGGGCAGTACTTC.

This clonotype was seen at least ten times. The chain combines TRBV6-5 with TRBJ1-5; no reliable D call. V dropped 6 bases and J dropped 1 base, with 13 bases sitting between them. Germline lookup yields CDR1 MNHEY and CDR2 SVGAGI. The CDR3 loop spans 15 amino acids. CDR3 sequence reads: CASSRVGSSNQPQHF. In DNA form, the CDR3 reads TGTGCCAGCAGCCGTGTGGGTTCAAGCAATCAGCCCCAGCATTTT.

There are many counts of this clonotype. In DNA, the CDR3 is TGTGCCAGCAGTGCGGGATCTAGTGGCCCCGAAAGACCCAATCAGCCCCAGCATTTT. Residues: CASSAGSSGPERPNQPQHF. The chain links TRBV28 to TRBJ1-5; D unresolved. The germline CDR1 and CDR2 sequences are MDHEN and SYDVKM. CDR3 size: 19 residues. Between the trimmed V and J ends, which lost 5 bases and 3 bases, there was a span of 26 bases.

In its sample, this clonotype was seen many times. This chain links TRBV7-6 with TRBJ2-2; perhaps TRBD2 as D (6 bases). This CDR3 spans 16 amino acids. The germline gives CDR1 SGHVS, CDR2 FNYEAQ. The V end lost 0 bases, the J end lost 1 base, and 9 bases lay between the germline ends. The CDR3 sequence: CASSLALGGNTGELFF. In DNA form, the CDR3 reads TGTGCCAGCAGCTTAGCTCTCGGGGGGAACACCGGGGAGCTGTTTTTT.

The V gene is TRBV18, the J gene TRBJ2-2, with 10 bases lining up with TRBD1. The CDR3 loop spans 16 amino acids. Germline CDR1 and CDR2: KGHSH and LQKENI. J was trimmed by 4 bases and V by 4 bases; bases with no gene match: 6. DNA of the CDR3: TGTGCCAGCTCACAGTCCGGGACAGGGGCCACCGGGGAGCTGTTTTTT. Its protein product is CASSQSGTGATGELFF. The full variable domain, with the rest looked up from reference TRBV18 and TRBJ2-2, is NAGVMQNPRHLVRRRGQEARLRCSPMKGHSHVYWYRQLPEEGLKFMVYLQKENIIDESGMPKERFSAEFPKEGPSILRIQQVVRGDSAAYFCASSQSGTGATGELFFGEGSRLTVL.

This clonotype was recorded many times. The J gene is TRBJ1-5, the V gene TRBV18; D remains ambiguous. The CDR3 spans 13 residues. The V and J ends lost 3 bases and 7 bases respectively, with 10 bases between them. CDR1 and CDR2 (germline): KGHSH, LQKENI. In nucleotides, the CDR3 is TGTGCCAGCTCACCGGCCAAGTCGCAGCCCCAGCATTTT. Its protein is CASSPAKSQPQHF.

Only a few counts were recorded for this clonotype. The chain couples TRBV30 to TRBJ1-1; 7 nucleotides align to TRBD1. This CDR3 spans 14 amino acids. J lost 2 bases, V lost 5 bases, and 8 bases had no gene match. CDR1 and CDR2 (germline): GTSNPN, SVGIG (reference sequence). The CDR3 DNA is TGTGCCTGGTCGCAGGGGGAGGGAAACACTGAAGCTTTCTTT. Protein sequence: CAWSQGEGNTEAFF.

At least ten counts were recorded for this clonotype. The chain is built from TRBV6-1 and TRBJ1-2; D remains unclear. The CDR3 contains 15 residues. Germline lookup yields CDR1 MNHNS and CDR2 SASEGT. Trimming stripped 5 bases from V and 0 bases from J, with 13 bases between. CDR3 sequence reads: CASSLSANSNYGYTF. The CDR3 region has the DNA TGTGCCAGCAGTCTGTCCGCGAACTCTAACTATGGCTACACCTTC.